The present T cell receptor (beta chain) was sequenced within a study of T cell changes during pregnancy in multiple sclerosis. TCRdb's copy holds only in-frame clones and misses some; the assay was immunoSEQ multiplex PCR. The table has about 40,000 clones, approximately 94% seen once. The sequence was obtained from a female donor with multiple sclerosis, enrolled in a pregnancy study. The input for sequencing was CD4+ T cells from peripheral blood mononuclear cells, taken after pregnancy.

The CDR3 protein is CSAGRGETQYF. The CDR3 DNA is TGCAGTGCTGGGAGGGGAGAGACCCAGTACTTC. The chain links TRBV20-1 to TRBJ2-5; 7 bases map to TRBD2. Germline V CDR1 and CDR2: DFQATT, SNEGSKA (reference sequence). V shed 5 bases and J 4 bases; nucleotides not matched to a gene: 1. This CDR3 contains 11 residues.